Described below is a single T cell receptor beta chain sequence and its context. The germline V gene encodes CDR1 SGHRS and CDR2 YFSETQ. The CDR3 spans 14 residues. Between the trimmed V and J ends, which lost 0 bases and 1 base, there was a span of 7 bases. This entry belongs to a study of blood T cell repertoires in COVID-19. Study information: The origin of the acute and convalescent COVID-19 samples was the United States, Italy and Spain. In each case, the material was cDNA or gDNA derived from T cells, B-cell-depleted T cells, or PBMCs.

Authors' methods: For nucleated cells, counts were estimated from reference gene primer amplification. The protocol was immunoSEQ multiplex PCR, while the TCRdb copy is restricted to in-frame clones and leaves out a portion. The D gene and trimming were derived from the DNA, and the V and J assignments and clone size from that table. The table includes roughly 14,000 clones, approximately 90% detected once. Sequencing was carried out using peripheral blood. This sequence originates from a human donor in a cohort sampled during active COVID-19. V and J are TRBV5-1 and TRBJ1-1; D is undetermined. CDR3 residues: CASSLDSGNTEAFF. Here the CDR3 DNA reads TGCGCCAGCAGCTTGGACTCGGGGAACACTGAAGCTTTCTTT.